The sample holds a few counts of the clone carrying this TCR beta chain. Its specificity is not known. The data are from a study of early T cells in non-severe SARS-CoV-2 infection. As for the study in general: Sequencing used unsorted whole-blood bulk RNA, so chains lack pairing.

Study-level points and caveats: Database matching using VDJdb favored anti-spike CD8 responses, with private and CD4 specificities left missing.

Unique molecular identifiers (one per individual cDNA molecule) were attached. From the 5' RACE reads, TCRdb called clonotypes with MiXCR, one entry per CDR3 protein. The data contain around 40,000 distinct CDR3 sequences, under 8% of them singletons. Sequencing was done on a sample of whole blood. The sequence was collected from an adult who was a healthcare worker with PCR-confirmed SARS-CoV-2 infection or an uninfected control (not recorded which).

In DNA, the CDR3 is TGTGCCAGCAGCCAGCCGGGACAGGGGTATGAAAAACTGTTTTTT. Its translation: CASSQPGQGYEKLFF. This chain connects TRBV14 to TRBJ1-4; TRBD1 matches at 10 bases. The trim removed 3 bases at V and 6 bases at J, leaving 4 bases unmatched. The germline V gene has CDR1 SGHDN and CDR2 FVKESK. The CDR3 has 15 amino acids.